Following are 32 T cell receptor beta chains from one sample sequenced in a study of T cell responses to AZD1222 COVID-19 vaccine. This table comes from immunoSEQ multiplex PCR, and its TCRdb copy is limited to in-frame clones, with some not included. The sample has about 100,000 clones, approximately 90% seen once. The specimen was peripheral blood, collected on day 0 of AZD1222 vaccination. The source is an adult in good health.

This chain uses TRBV19 with TRBJ1-6, with D hard to call. The CDR3 has 14 amino acids. Trimming shortened V by 3 bases and J by 6 bases, and 9 bases separated the two germline ends. In germline, CDR1 is LNHDA, CDR2 SQIVND (reference sequence). The CDR3 bases are TGTGCCAGTAGTATTATCAACGGTAATTCACCCCTCCACTTT. Translated: CASSIINGNSPLHF.

This clone was seen just once. This sequence joins TRBV25-1 and TRBJ1-2; no firm D call. The CDR3 is 12 amino acids. V was shortened by 3 bases and J by 2 bases, with 4 bases between the two germline ends. Germline V gene lookup returns CDR1 MGHDK and CDR2 SYGVNS. The DNA of the CDR3 is TGTGCCAGCAGTGACAGCAACTATGGCTACACCTTC. Its translation is CASSDSNYGYTF.

This chain uses TRBV4-1 with TRBJ1-6, with D possibly matching TRBD1 (6 bases). Looked up from germline, CDR1 is MGHRA and CDR2 is YSYEKL. Trimming left V 1 base short and J 14 bases short, with 15 bases between. The CDR3 length is 14 residues. CDR3 residues: CASSQGPGGLTLHF. The CDR3 DNA reads TGCGCCAGCAGCCAAGGCCCTGGGGGCCTCACCCTCCACTTT.

V usage is TRBV12-3 or TRBV12-4 and J usage is TRBJ1-4; the D gene is possibly TRBD1 (5 bases). The ends were cut back, 3 bases at V and 11 bases at J, with 13 bases in the middle. The CDR3 is 13 amino acids. CDR3 nucleotide sequence: TGTGCCAGCAGTTTGGGGCAGGAGGACAAACTGTTTTTT. Translation gives CASSLGQEDKLFF.

The V gene is TRBV5-4, the J gene TRBJ2-3, with 9 bases aligning to TRBD2. The CDR3 sequence is 15 residues long. V was clipped by 0 bases and J by 4 bases; unmatched bases: 3. The germline V gene has CDR1 SGHNT and CDR2 YYREEE (reference sequence). CDR3 region: CASSLESGGSDTQYF. Written as DNA, the CDR3 is TGTGCCAGCAGCTTGGAAAGCGGGGGGTCAGATACGCAGTATTTT.

This clone showed up just a few times. The V and J genes are TRBV11-2 and TRBJ2-2, with TRBD2 identical over 8 bases. The CDR3 length is 15 residues. Germline loops: CDR1 SGHAT, CDR2 FQNNGV. Trimming removed 3 bases from V and 0 bases from J; junction bases left unmatched: 0. CDR3 region: CASSFGGANTGELFF. The CDR3 nucleotides read TGTGCCAGCAGCTTCGGGGGGGCGAACACCGGGGAGCTGTTTTTT. The full variable domain, its missing parts supplied by reference TRBV11-2 and TRBJ2-2, is EAGVAQSPRYKIIEKRQSVAFWCNPISGHATLYWYQQILGQGPKLLIQFQNNGVVDDSQLPKDRFSAERLKGVDSTLKIQPAKLEDSAVYLCASSFGGANTGELFFGEGSRLTVL.

This chain links TRBV10-2 with TRBJ2-1, with D unresolved. CDR1 and CDR2 from the germline V gene are WSHSY and SAAADI. Trimming took off 5 bases at V and 7 bases at J, with 9 bases between the two ends. The CDR3 is 12 residues long. This chain's CDR3 is CASSKTDNEQFF. The CDR3 bases are TGCGCCAGCAGTAAGACTGATAATGAGCAGTTCTTC.

This sequence joins TRBV6-1 and TRBJ2-3, with unresolved D. Germline CDR1 MNHNS, CDR2 SASEGT. The CDR3 has 12 amino acids. Trimming took off 1 base at V and 4 bases at J, with 3 bases between the two ends. DNA of the CDR3: TGTGCCAGCAGTGAAGTAGCAGATACGCAGTATTTT. This encodes CASSEVADTQYF.

V and J are TRBV7-9 and TRBJ2-2; D remains ambiguous. V was cut by 4 bases and J by 0 bases, with 6 bases left in between. The germline V gene has CDR1 SEHNR and CDR2 FQNEAQ (reference sequence). The CDR3 is 14 amino acids. This CDR3 is CASSSRTNTGELFF. The CDR3 DNA follows: TGTGCCAGCAGCTCTCGCACGAACACCGGGGAGCTGTTTTTT.

The chain uses TRBV11-2 and TRBJ2-3, with 9 bases aligning to TRBD1. This CDR3 has 17 residues. The junction had 6 bases not matched to a gene; V was cut back by 2 bases and J by 0 bases. CDR1 SGHAT and CDR2 FQNNGV come from the germline V gene. The CDR3 coding sequence is TGTGCCAGCAGCTTAATAAGAGGGACAGGGAGCACAGATACGCAGTATTTT. Protein product: CASSLIRGTGSTDTQYF.

The DNA of the CDR3 is TGCAGCGTCGAGAGGGGGGTCCGAGCTTTCTTT. Amino acids: CSVERGVRAFF. The J gene is TRBJ1-1, the V gene TRBV29-1; TRBD1 is a possible D gene (6 bases). This CDR3 comprises 11 residues. V lost 6 bases to trimming and J lost 10 bases, with 15 bases between them. Per germline, CDR1 SQVTM and CDR2 ANQGSEA.

V is TRBV5-1 and J is TRBJ1-1; no definite D call. The V and J ends lost 1 base and 6 bases respectively, with 10 bases between them. The germline V gene has CDR1 SGHRS and CDR2 YFSETQ. This CDR3 region has 13 residues. CDR3 in amino acids: CASSLYSSAEAFF. The DNA for the CDR3 is TGCGCCAGCAGCTTGTACTCCTCTGCTGAAGCTTTCTTT.

The chain uses TRBV7-8 and TRBJ1-1; TRBD1 aligns across 8 bases. Germline CDR1 is SGHVS and CDR2 is FQNEAQ. The CDR3 totals 14 residues. V shed 7 bases and J 1 base; nucleotides not matched to a gene: 5. The CDR3 here is CASKDRAKNTEAFF. The DNA for the CDR3 is TGTGCCAGCAAGGACAGGGCGAAGAACACTGAAGCTTTCTTT.

The rearrangement links TRBV2 to TRBJ1-5; D not certain. V was pared by 4 bases and J by 2 bases, with 6 bases between. Germline assignment: CDR1 SNHLY and CDR2 FYNNEI. The CDR3 extends over 13 amino acids. This CDR3 is CASSVSRNQPQHF. CDR3 DNA: TGTGCCAGCAGTGTAAGTCGCAATCAGCCCCAGCATTTT.

The chain recombines TRBV24-1 with TRBJ2-4, with 10 nucleotides matching TRBD1. V dropped 10 bases and J dropped 5; count of bases not matched to a gene: 1. Germline CDR1 reads KGHDR; CDR2 reads SFDVKD. The CDR3 consists of 12 residues. CDR3 loop: CATGTGENIQYF. The CDR3 DNA reads as TGTGCCACTGGGACAGGGGAAAACATTCAGTACTTC.

The chain is built from TRBV9 and TRBJ2-3; D is uncertain. The V gene lost 0 bases and the J gene lost 4 bases, with 6 bases spanning the gap. Germline V gene sequence: CDR1 SGDLS, CDR2 YYNGEE. CDR3 length: 13 amino acids. The CDR3, as DNA: TGTGCCAGCAGCGTAGAGTCCCCAGATACGCAGTATTTT. Protein: CASSVESPDTQYF.

The chain has TRBV6-5 and TRBJ1-1; D gene ambiguous. The CDR3 is made up of 15 amino acids. Per germline, CDR1 MNHEY and CDR2 SVGAGI. V was trimmed by 6 bases and J by 3 bases, leaving 17 bases between them. The CDR3 DNA reads TGTGCCAGCAGATTGGTCCAGTCCCTGGACACTGAAGCTTTCTTT. It specifies CASRLVQSLDTEAFF.

V usage is TRBV7-8 and J usage is TRBJ2-3; 7 bases line up with TRBD2. V shed 5 bases and J 3 bases; nucleotides not matched to a gene: 5. The CDR3 covers 14 residues. Germline V lookup: CDR1 SGHVS, CDR2 FQNEAQ. The CDR3 nucleotides read TGTGCCAGCAGCCTGACACTAGCGACAGATACGCAGTATTTT. It yields the protein CASSLTLATDTQYF.

The V gene is TRBV11-2, the J gene TRBJ1-5; TRBD1 is a possible D gene (5 bases). V gave up 5 bases and J gave up 3 bases, with 11 bases separating them. The germline gives CDR1 SGHAT, CDR2 FQNNGV. This CDR3 contains 14 residues. CDR3 residues: CASSQGPNNQPQHF. The CDR3 DNA reads TGTGCCAGCAGCCAGGGACCGAACAATCAGCCCCAGCATTTT. The full variable domain, completed using reference TRBV11-2 and TRBJ1-5, is EAGVAQSPRYKIIEKRQSVAFWCNPISGHATLYWYQQILGQGPKLLIQFQNNGVVDDSQLPKDRFSAERLKGVDSTLKIQPAKLEDSAVYLCASSQGPNNQPQHFGDGTRLSIL.

The rearrangement uses TRBV12-3 or TRBV12-4 and TRBJ2-7, with D uncertain. Between the trimmed V and J ends, which lost 0 bases and 1 base, there was a span of 1 base. The CDR3 contains 12 residues. CDR3 loop: CASSLASYEQYF. DNA for the CDR3: TGTGCCAGCAGTTTAGCATCCTACGAGCAGTACTTC.

This clone was seen once. The rearrangement joins TRBV19 to TRBJ1-5; D not resolved. Germline V gene sequence: CDR1 LNHDA, CDR2 SQIVND (reference sequence). Trimming left V 5 bases short and J 0 bases short, with 8 bases between. This CDR3 has 14 amino acids. CDR3 amino acids: CASSELYSNQPQHF. For the CDR3, the DNA is TGTGCCAGTAGTGAGTTATATAGCAATCAGCCCCAGCATTTT.

This rearrangement joins TRBV28 to TRBJ1-5; 7 bases line up with TRBD1. Looked up from germline, CDR1 is MDHEN and CDR2 is SYDVKM. This CDR3 has 14 amino acids. After removal of 2 bases from V and 6 bases from J, the junction contained 4 bases not matched to a gene. The CDR3 spells CASSLEGAPQPQHF. The CDR3 nucleotides read TGTGCCAGCAGTTTAGAGGGGGCTCCTCAGCCCCAGCATTTT.

The chain employs TRBV19 and TRBJ1-1, with D possibly matching TRBD1 (6 bases). This CDR3 comprises 15 residues. V lost 5 bases and J lost 4, with 17 bases in between. Germline CDR1 reads LNHDA; CDR2 reads SQIVND (reference sequence). Here the CDR3 reads CASSPARGRGTEAFF. CDR3 DNA: TGTGCCAGTAGTCCCGCCAGGGGTCGGGGCACTGAAGCTTTCTTT.

The V and J genes are TRBV7-2 and TRBJ2-5; tentatively, D is TRBD1 (6 bases). Trimming took 5 bases from V and 2 from J, leaving 12 bases between them. The CDR3 is made up of 14 amino acids. CDR1 and CDR2 (germline): SGHTA, FQGNSA. CDR3 in amino acids: CASSRGQFQETQYF. The CDR3 coding sequence is TGTGCCAGCAGCCGCGGACAGTTTCAAGAGACCCAGTACTTC. Full variable domain (rest looked up from reference TRBV7-2 and TRBJ2-5): GAGVSQSPSNKVTEKGKDVELRCDPISGHTALYWYRQSLGQGLEFLIYFQGNSAPDKSGLPSDRFSAERTGGSVSTLTIQRTQQEDSAVYLCASSRGQFQETQYFGPGTRLLVL.

The chain employs TRBV7-8 and TRBJ1-2; D perhaps matches TRBD1 (6 bases). V lost 10 bases, J lost 1 base, and 13 bases lay in between. This CDR3 has 13 amino acids. Per the germline V gene, CDR1 is SGHVS and CDR2 is FQNEAQ. The CDR3 DNA sequence: TGTGCCACCAAACAGGGTTTTAACTATGGCTACACCTTC. Amino acid sequence: CATKQGFNYGYTF.

The sample holds a few counts of this clone. The sample contains more than one DNA sequence encoding this CDR3. The V and J genes are TRBV5-1 and TRBJ2-2, with D uncertain. The CDR3 has 13 amino acids. The V gene's germline CDR1 is SGHRS and CDR2 YFSETQ. V was trimmed by 7 bases and J by 2 bases, leaving 9 bases between them. CDR3 sequence: CASRDGNTGELFF. The DNA for the CDR3 is TGCGCCAGCCGCGACGGCAACACCGGGGAGCTGTTTTTT.

This chain uses TRBV19 with TRBJ2-1; TRBD2 aligns across 11 bases. Looked up from germline, CDR1 is LNHDA and CDR2 is SQIVND (reference sequence). The J segment lost 0 bases and the V segment lost 3 bases, leaving 4 bases of the junction unmatched. This CDR3 is built from 17 residues. The CDR3 sequence is CASSMGLAGGSYNEQFF. The DNA for the CDR3 is TGTGCCAGTAGTATGGGGCTAGCGGGGGGCTCCTACAATGAGCAGTTCTTC.

This clone was observed once. The chain joins TRBV27 to TRBJ1-4; D gene ambiguous. The CDR3 sequence is 10 residues long. Trimming took 7 bases from V and 16 from J, leaving 13 bases between them. Germline lookup yields CDR1 MNHEY and CDR2 SMNVEV (reference sequence). DNA of the CDR3: TGTGCCAGCACTCCCGGGCTGGGGTTTTTT. It yields the protein CASTPGLGFF.

The J gene is TRBJ1-2, the V gene TRBV30, with D possibly TRBD1 on 5 matching bases. The CDR3 length is 11 residues. Germline CDR1 GTSNPN, CDR2 SVGIG (reference sequence). The V gene lost 1 base and the J gene lost 5 bases, with 5 bases spanning the gap. The CDR3 region has the DNA TGTGCCTGGAGTGGACAGTATGGCTACACCTTC. Translating it yields CAWSGQYGYTF.

This chain links TRBV14 with TRBJ1-1, with D uncertain. There are 16 residues in the CDR3. Germline CDR1 SGHDN, CDR2 FVKESK. The germline V and J ends were trimmed by 1 base and 1 base, with 13 bases remaining between them. The CDR3 loop reads CASSQGFGRRNTEAFF. In DNA, the CDR3 is TGTGCCAGCAGCCAAGGTTTCGGCAGGAGGAACACTGAAGCTTTCTTT.

The count of this clone is one. The chain has TRBV6-5 and TRBJ1-1; D may be TRBD1 (5 bases). V lost 2 bases to trimming and J lost 0 bases, with 13 bases between them. This CDR3 has 16 residues. CDR1 and CDR2 from the germline V gene are MNHEY and SVGAGI. The CDR3 here is CASSYASDSLNTEAFF. In DNA, the CDR3 is TGTGCCAGCAGTTACGCTTCAGACAGCCTGAACACTGAAGCTTTCTTT.

This clone has a single count. This chain joins TRBV9 and TRBJ2-3, with D perhaps assigned TRBD1 or TRBD2 (6 bases each). Germline-derived CDR1 and CDR2 are SGDLS and YYNGEE. Trimming stripped 4 bases from V and 4 bases from J, with 10 bases between. This CDR3 spans 13 amino acids. CDR3 DNA: TGTGCCAGCAGCTCGGGGGCTGCAGATACGCAGTATTTT. Protein product: CASSSGAADTQYF.